This T cell receptor (beta chain) came from a study of post-analysis software for immune sequencing data. The study, taken as a whole, reports: Multiple sclerosis was associated with a significant reduction in normalized Chao1 diversity relative to controls. Four or five TRBV segments occurring more often in patients than controls included TRBV5-6, TRBV5-1 and TRBV20-1.

The library was made from cDNA and included unique molecular identifiers. TCRdb ran MiXCR on the PCR reads and lists one entry per CDR3 protein. Seen here are a few hundred thousand distinct CDR3 sequences, roughly a third observed once, and the top ten hold approximately 4.6%. The CDR3 has 15 amino acids. Trimming left V 3 bases short and J 5 bases short, with 17 bases between. Germline lookup yields CDR1 SGHRS and CDR2 YFSETQ. This clonotype occurred a few times. Its antigen remains unidentified. Sequencing was carried out using blood. The receptor's source is a girl under 18 with multiple sclerosis. This chain joins TRBV5-1 and TRBJ1-1; TRBD1 might be the D (6 bases). The CDR3 DNA sequence: TGCGCCAGCAGCTCCGCCCCGGCAGGGGAGACTGAAGCTTTCTTT. The encoded protein is CASSSAPAGETEAFF.